This TCR beta chain was identified during a study of CD8 T cell repertoires and HIV-1 epitope variants. Sequencing was performed with immunoSEQ multiplex PCR; in TCRdb, only in-frame clones are kept and a portion is missing. The repertoire includes approximately 5,000 clones, roughly 68% of them detected once, and over 40% sits in the top ten. This clone was counted once. Its antigen is currently unknown. CDR3 length: 16 residues. Germline CDR1 LNHNV, CDR2 YYDKDF (reference sequence). The chain couples TRBV15 to TRBJ2-5; the D call may be TRBD1 or TRBD2 (6 bases each). The J call could be wrong; TRBJ2-7 is a better fit for the DNA end. The sample was cultured CD8+ T cells derived from PBMCs. The sequence was obtained from a male donor with HIV. Here the CDR3 DNA reads TGTGCCACCAGCAGAGATTGGGGGGCCCCTACCTACGAGCAGTACTTC. Its translation is CATSRDWGAPTYEQYF.